These 7 T cell receptor beta chains originate from one sample sequenced in a study of T cell changes during pregnancy in multiple sclerosis. TCRdb keeps only in-frame clones here, not all; method: immunoSEQ multiplex PCR. The sample lists about 49,000 clones, around 94% occurring once. Specimen: CD8+ T cells from peripheral blood mononuclear cells, collected before pregnancy. The receptors originated from a female donor with multiple sclerosis, enrolled in a pregnancy study.

V and J are TRBV6-5 and TRBJ1-2; 9 bases match TRBD1. The CDR3 is made up of 15 amino acids. The V segment lost 4 bases and the J segment 4 bases; nucleotides outside the gene matches: 7. CDR1 MNHEY and CDR2 SVGAGI come from the germline V gene. The CDR3 spells CASSWTGEDLYGYTF. The CDR3 bases are TGTGCCAGCAGTTGGACAGGGGAAGACCTCTATGGCTACACCTTC.

The chain links TRBV25-1 to TRBJ2-7, with a possible D match to TRBD1 (6 bases). Trimming pared 7 bases from V and 4 bases from J, leaving 17 bases between. This CDR3 has 14 amino acids. Looked up from germline, CDR1 is MGHDK and CDR2 is SYGVNS. The chain's CDR3 is CASIFRGFTYEQYF. The CDR3 bases are TGTGCCAGCATCTTCAGGGGTTTTACGTACGAGCAGTACTTC.

This rearrangement joins TRBV7-9 to TRBJ2-7; the D gene is possibly TRBD1 (6 bases). This CDR3 is built from 12 residues. The ends were cut back, 9 bases at V and 2 bases at J, with 11 bases in the middle. Germline loops: CDR1 SEHNR, CDR2 FQNEAQ (reference sequence). CDR3 bases: TGTGCCAGTCGATGGGGGCCCTACGAGCAGTACTTC. Encoded protein: CASRWGPYEQYF.

This rearrangement joins TRBV27 to TRBJ1-1; tentative D call: TRBD1 (6 bases). Germline values: CDR1 MNHEY, CDR2 SMNVEV (reference sequence). The CDR3 has 16 amino acids. The V end lost 4 bases, the J end lost 3 bases, and 18 bases lay between the germline ends. The CDR3 sequence: CASSSNLGARDTEAFF. CDR3 sequence (DNA): TGTGCCAGCAGTTCAAACTTGGGGGCGCGGGACACTGAAGCTTTCTTT.

The chain combines TRBV7-9 with TRBJ2-7; perhaps TRBD2 as D (6 bases). V was pared by 1 base and J by 2 bases, with 6 bases between. Germline V lookup: CDR1 SEHNR, CDR2 FQNEAQ (reference sequence). The CDR3 spans 13 residues. CDR3 protein: CASSLGGTYEQYF. The CDR3 DNA reads as TGTGCCAGCAGCTTAGGCGGGACCTACGAGCAGTACTTC.

CDR3 sequence: CASSLPGLHTGELFF. Written as DNA, the CDR3 is TGTGCCAGCAGTTTACCTGGACTACACACCGGGGAGCTGTTTTTT. The chain joins TRBV28 to TRBJ2-2; possible D gene TRBD2, 6 bases. The V and J ends lost 2 bases and 3 bases respectively, with 10 bases between them. Germline CDR1 and CDR2: MDHEN and SYDVKM. The CDR3 extends over 15 amino acids.

The rearrangement joins TRBV6-1 to TRBJ1-2; D is unclear. V was cut by 1 base and J by 4 bases, with 7 bases left in between. The V gene's germline CDR1 is MNHNS and CDR2 SASEGT. There are 13 residues in the CDR3. The CDR3 DNA is TGTGCCAGCAGTGAAGGTAACGGCTATGGCTACACCTTC. This gives the protein CASSEGNGYGYTF.